A selection of T cell receptor beta chains follows, all from one sample in a study of response to subunit inactivated influenza vaccine. MiXCR, run by TCRdb on the RT-PCR reads, gives a single entry per CDR3 protein. Here the sample spans a few hundred thousand distinct CDR3 sequences, approximately 11% being singletons. This specimen consisted of PBMCs from blood, obtained roughly 48 days after vaccination. The source is a man aged 45-65 years who received an inactivated influenza vaccine. The CDR3 runs from the conserved cysteine through the conserved F or W. D genes are given only for firm matches. The size entry is marked missing in some rows and otherwise reads once, few, many or a size class.

d_call: -
j_call: TRBJ2-1
clone_size: -
v_call: TRBV7-2
cdr3_aa: CASSLGPFSYNEQFF
cdr3_nt: TGTGCCAGCAGTTTAGGCCCCTTTTCCTACAATGAGCAGTTCTTC

d_call: -
j_call: TRBJ1-5
clone_size: many
v_call: TRBV7-9
cdr3_aa: CASSRGRGGSGPQHF
cdr3_nt: TGTGCCAGCAGCCGGGGCAGGGGCGGCTCTGGGCCCCAGCATTTT

d_call: -
j_call: TRBJ1-1
clone_size: few
v_call: TRBV20-1
cdr3_aa: CSAQSGHLMNTEAFF
cdr3_nt: TGCAGTGCTCAATCGGGACACCTCATGAACACTGAAGCTTTCTTT

d_call: -
j_call: TRBJ2-7
clone_size: many
v_call: TRBV6-5
cdr3_aa: CASSYGAGYEQYF
cdr3_nt: TGTGCCAGCAGTTACGGGGCGGGCTACGAGCAGTACTTC

d_call: -
j_call: TRBJ2-7
clone_size: few
v_call: TRBV7-9
cdr3_aa: CASSLAGQPEQYF
cdr3_nt: TGTGCCAGCAGCTTAGCTGGACAGCCCGAGCAGTACTTC

d_call: -
j_call: TRBJ2-2
clone_size: many
v_call: TRBV9
cdr3_aa: CASSVQNTGELFF
cdr3_nt: TGTGCCAGCAGCGTGCAGAACACCGGGGAGCTGTTTTTT

d_call: TRBD2
j_call: TRBJ2-3
clone_size: many
v_call: TRBV7-9
cdr3_aa: CASSLRTSGRVDTQYF
cdr3_nt: TGTGCCAGCAGCCTGAGGACTAGCGGGAGAGTAGATACGCAGTATTTT

d_call: TRBD2
j_call: TRBJ2-1
clone_size: -
v_call: TRBV12-3/TRBV12-4
cdr3_aa: CASSFVTSASDEQFF
cdr3_nt: TGTGCCAGCAGTTTCGTCACTAGCGCCTCCGATGAGCAGTTCTTC

d_call: -
j_call: TRBJ2-4
clone_size: -
v_call: TRBV29-1
cdr3_aa: CSVETGAVGNIQYF
cdr3_nt: TGCAGCGTTGAAACGGGGGCAGTTGGGAACATTCAGTACTTC

d_call: -
j_call: TRBJ2-3
clone_size: few
v_call: TRBV4-2
cdr3_aa: CASSQDRTTATDTQYF
cdr3_nt: TGTGCCAGCAGCCAAGATAGAACCACCGCGACAGATACGCAGTATTTT

d_call: TRBD2
j_call: TRBJ2-7
clone_size: -
v_call: TRBV7-8
cdr3_aa: CASRRLSRLAGAYEQYF
cdr3_nt: TGTGCCAGCAGACGACTCTCCCGACTAGCGGGAGCCTACGAGCAGTACTTC

d_call: -
j_call: TRBJ1-2
clone_size: few
v_call: TRBV7-2
cdr3_aa: CASSLDFTPFF
cdr3_nt: TGTGCCAGCAGCTTAGATTTCACACCGTTCTTC

d_call: TRBD1
j_call: TRBJ1-2
clone_size: many
v_call: TRBV3-1
cdr3_aa: CASSPRQGSYGYTF
cdr3_nt: TGTGCCAGCAGCCCCCGACAGGGGAGCTATGGCTACACCTTC

d_call: -
j_call: TRBJ2-5
clone_size: -
v_call: TRBV29-1
cdr3_aa: CSVDLKQGGETQYF
cdr3_nt: TGCAGCGTTGACCTCAAACAGGGAGGAGAGACCCAGTACTTC

d_call: -
j_call: TRBJ2-1
clone_size: few
v_call: TRBV7-9
cdr3_aa: CASSNPAQGYNEQFF
cdr3_nt: TGTGCCAGCAGCAATCCCGCCCAGGGCTACAATGAGCAGTTCTTC

d_call: TRBD1
j_call: TRBJ2-7
clone_size: few
v_call: TRBV7-2
cdr3_aa: CASRGGTGGRIEQYF
cdr3_nt: TGTGCCAGCAGGGGGGGGACAGGGGGCAGAATCGAGCAGTACTTC

d_call: TRBD1
j_call: TRBJ2-2
clone_size: many
v_call: TRBV29-1
cdr3_aa: CSVEGRRTGNTGELFF
cdr3_nt: TGCAGCGTTGAAGGAAGAAGGACAGGGAACACCGGGGAGCTGTTTTTT

d_call: TRBD1
j_call: TRBJ1-2
clone_size: few
v_call: TRBV4-3
cdr3_aa: CASSQDRTGGIGYTF
cdr3_nt: TGCGCCAGCAGCCAAGATCGGACAGGGGGCATTGGCTACACCTTC

d_call: TRBD2
j_call: TRBJ2-2
clone_size: many
v_call: TRBV25-1
cdr3_aa: CASSPLGGGNTGELFF
cdr3_nt: TGTGCCAGCAGTCCCCTCGGGGGGGGAAACACCGGGGAGCTGTTTTTT

d_call: -
j_call: TRBJ1-1
clone_size: few
v_call: TRBV29-1
cdr3_aa: CSVDGRLRAYEAFF
cdr3_nt: TGCAGCGTTGACGGACGGCTTCGGGCGTATGAAGCTTTCTTT

d_call: TRBD2
j_call: TRBJ2-3
clone_size: -
v_call: TRBV27
cdr3_aa: CASSHFGLAGHTDTQYF
cdr3_nt: TGTGCCAGCAGCCATTTTGGACTAGCGGGGCACACAGATACGCAGTATTTT

d_call: TRBD1
j_call: TRBJ2-1
clone_size: many
v_call: TRBV5-1
cdr3_aa: CASRADRGEQFF
cdr3_nt: TGCGCCAGCAGGGCTGACAGGGGTGAGCAGTTCTTC

d_call: -
j_call: TRBJ2-1
clone_size: many
v_call: TRBV2
cdr3_aa: CASSERLNEQFF
cdr3_nt: TGTGCCAGCAGTGAACGGCTCAATGAGCAGTTCTTC

d_call: -
j_call: TRBJ2-5
clone_size: many
v_call: TRBV29-1
cdr3_aa: CSVAGSVQETQYF
cdr3_nt: TGCAGCGTTGCCGGGTCCGTCCAAGAGACCCAGTACTTC

d_call: -
j_call: TRBJ2-3
clone_size: -
v_call: TRBV9
cdr3_aa: CASSVGDFSTDTQYF
cdr3_nt: TGTGCCAGCAGCGTAGGGGACTTCAGCACAGATACGCAGTATTTT

d_call: -
j_call: TRBJ2-5
clone_size: many
v_call: TRBV12-3/TRBV12-4
cdr3_aa: CASSLTGRRQETQYF
cdr3_nt: TGTGCCAGCAGTTTGACAGGGAGGAGGCAAGAGACCCAGTACTTC

d_call: -
j_call: TRBJ2-5
clone_size: many
v_call: TRBV20-1
cdr3_aa: CSARGGVASRTQYF
cdr3_nt: TGCAGTGCTAGAGGGGGAGTGGCTAGTAGGACCCAGTACTTC

d_call: -
j_call: TRBJ2-1
clone_size: -
v_call: TRBV9
cdr3_aa: CASSVGPGSYNEQFF
cdr3_nt: TGTGCCAGCAGCGTAGGTCCGGGCTCCTACAATGAGCAGTTCTTC

d_call: -
j_call: TRBJ2-3
clone_size: many
v_call: TRBV10-3
cdr3_aa: CAISESVTSTDTQYF
cdr3_nt: TGTGCCATCAGTGAGTCAGTGACTAGCACAGATACGCAGTATTTT

d_call: -
j_call: TRBJ2-1
clone_size: -
v_call: TRBV4-1
cdr3_aa: CASSQDGLSYNEQFF
cdr3_nt: TGCGCCAGCAGCCAAGATGGACTCTCCTACAATGAGCAGTTCTTC

d_call: -
j_call: TRBJ2-3
clone_size: few
v_call: TRBV9
cdr3_aa: CASSAGALRTDTQYF
cdr3_nt: TGTGCCAGCAGCGCCGGGGCGCTGCGGACAGATACGCAGTATTTT

d_call: TRBD2
j_call: TRBJ2-7
clone_size: many
v_call: TRBV11-2
cdr3_aa: CASSSGLAGMIYEQYF
cdr3_nt: TGTGCCAGCAGCTCCGGACTAGCGGGGATGATCTACGAGCAGTACTTC

d_call: -
j_call: TRBJ2-2
clone_size: many
v_call: TRBV9
cdr3_aa: CASSVSPGATGELFF
cdr3_nt: TGTGCCAGCAGCGTTTCCCCGGGGGCGACCGGGGAGCTGTTTTTT

d_call: TRBD2
j_call: TRBJ2-1
clone_size: -
v_call: TRBV20-1
cdr3_aa: CSARPSGYSYNEQFF
cdr3_nt: TGCAGTGCTAGGCCTAGCGGGTACTCCTACAATGAGCAGTTCTTC

d_call: -
j_call: TRBJ1-3
clone_size: -
v_call: TRBV7-2
cdr3_aa: CASSSGPGNTIYF
cdr3_nt: TGTGCCAGCAGCTCCGGGCCTGGAAACACCATATATTTT

d_call: -
j_call: TRBJ2-4
clone_size: -
v_call: TRBV7-6
cdr3_aa: CASSPRDDKNIQYF
cdr3_nt: TGTGCCAGCAGCCCACGGGACGACAAAAACATTCAGTACTTC

d_call: TRBD1
j_call: TRBJ2-3
clone_size: -
v_call: TRBV30
cdr3_aa: CAWSTGVGTDTQYF
cdr3_nt: TGTGCCTGGAGTACAGGGGTAGGCACAGATACGCAGTATTTT

d_call: -
j_call: TRBJ2-3
clone_size: -
v_call: TRBV7-2
cdr3_aa: CASSRRQNTQYF
cdr3_nt: TGTGCCAGCAGCCGTCGGCAGAATACGCAGTATTTT

d_call: -
j_call: TRBJ1-4
clone_size: many
v_call: TRBV7-6
cdr3_aa: CASSLDNSLVEKLFF
cdr3_nt: TGTGCCAGCAGCTTAGATAACAGCTTGGTTGAAAAACTGTTTTTT

d_call: TRBD2
j_call: TRBJ2-1
clone_size: many
v_call: TRBV20-1
cdr3_aa: CSARELAFPGGNEQFF
cdr3_nt: TGCAGTGCTAGGGAACTAGCGTTCCCCGGGGGCAATGAGCAGTTCTTC

d_call: TRBD2
j_call: TRBJ2-2
clone_size: -
v_call: TRBV4-3
cdr3_aa: CASSQLSSGLTGELFF
cdr3_nt: TGCGCCAGCAGCCAACTGTCTAGCGGACTCACCGGGGAGCTGTTTTTT

d_call: TRBD2
j_call: TRBJ2-7
clone_size: few
v_call: TRBV6-5
cdr3_aa: CASSYRRGTSGTYEQYF
cdr3_nt: TGTGCCAGCAGTTACCGCAGGGGGACTAGCGGTACCTACGAGCAGTACTTC

d_call: -
j_call: TRBJ2-7
clone_size: few
v_call: TRBV27
cdr3_aa: CASSFHSRAYEQYF
cdr3_nt: TGTGCCAGCAGTTTTCATAGCAGGGCCTACGAGCAGTACTTC

d_call: -
j_call: TRBJ1-1
clone_size: -
v_call: TRBV10-3
cdr3_aa: CAISELAGEAFF
cdr3_nt: TGTGCCATCAGTGAGTTGGCCGGTGAAGCTTTCTTT

d_call: -
j_call: TRBJ2-1
clone_size: few
v_call: TRBV6-2/TRBV6-3
cdr3_aa: CASSPGSRQFF
cdr3_nt: TGTGCCAGCAGCCCCGGGAGTCGGCAGTTCTTC

d_call: -
j_call: TRBJ2-5
clone_size: few
v_call: TRBV7-9
cdr3_aa: CASSLAPRTQYF
cdr3_nt: TGTGCCAGCAGCTTAGCACCCCGGACCCAGTACTTC

d_call: -
j_call: TRBJ1-4
clone_size: few
v_call: TRBV12-3/TRBV12-4
cdr3_aa: CASSSGARGKLFF
cdr3_nt: TGTGCCAGCAGTTCAGGGGCCAGGGGAAAACTGTTTTTT

d_call: -
j_call: TRBJ1-2
clone_size: many
v_call: TRBV5-1
cdr3_aa: CASSHQSGNTNYGYTF
cdr3_nt: TGCGCCAGCAGCCACCAGTCGGGGAATACTAACTATGGCTACACCTTC

d_call: -
j_call: TRBJ1-2
clone_size: -
v_call: TRBV4-1
cdr3_aa: CASSQDSTTPYGYTF
cdr3_nt: TGCGCCAGCAGCCAAGATTCGACGACACCTTATGGCTACACCTTC